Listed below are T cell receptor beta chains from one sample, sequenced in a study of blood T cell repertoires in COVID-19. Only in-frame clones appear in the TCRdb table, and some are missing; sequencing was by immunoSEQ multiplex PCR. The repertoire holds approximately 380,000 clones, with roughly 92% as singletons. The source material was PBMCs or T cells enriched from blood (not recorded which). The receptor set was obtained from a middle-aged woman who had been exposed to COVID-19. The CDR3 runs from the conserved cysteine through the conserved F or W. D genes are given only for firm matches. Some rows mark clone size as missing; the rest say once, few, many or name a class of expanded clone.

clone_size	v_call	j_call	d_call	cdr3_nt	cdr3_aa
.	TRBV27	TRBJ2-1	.	TGTGCCAGCAGTTCCGGACTCCAAAGTTCCTACAATGAGCAGTTCTTC	CASSSGLQSSYNEQFF
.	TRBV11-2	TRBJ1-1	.	TGTGCCAGCAGCTTCCGCCCCGGGACACCAAACACTGAAGCTTTCTTT	CASSFRPGTPNTEAFF
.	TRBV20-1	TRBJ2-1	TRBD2	TGCAGTGCTAGTCGACCGGGACTAGCGGGAGTTGAGCAGTTCTTC	CSASRPGLAGVEQFF
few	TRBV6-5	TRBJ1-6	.	TGTGCCAGCAGACAGAGCTCCTATAATTCACCCCTCCACTTT	CASRQSSYNSPLHF
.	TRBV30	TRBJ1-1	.	TGTGCCTGGAGTGACGGGGGTGCTTTCTTT	CAWSDGGAFF
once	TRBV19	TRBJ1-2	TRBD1	TGTGCCAGTAGTATGAGGACAGGGGGCGCGGTGAACTATGGCTACACCTTC	CASSMRTGGAVNYGYTF
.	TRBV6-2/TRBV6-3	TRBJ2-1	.	TGTGCCAGCAGTTACTCGACCCTAAACAGGAAGCAGTTCTTC	CASSYSTLNRKQFF
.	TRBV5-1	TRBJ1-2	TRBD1	TGCGCCAGCAGATCGACAGGGGAGGGTGGCTACACCTTC	CASRSTGEGGYTF
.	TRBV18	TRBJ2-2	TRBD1	TGTGCCAGCTCACCTCCGGACAGGGTCGGCGGGGAGCTGTTTTTT	CASSPPDRVGGELFF
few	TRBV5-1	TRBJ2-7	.	TGCGCCAGCACGGACAGTGAAGCTACCTACGAGCAGTACTTC	CASTDSEATYEQYF
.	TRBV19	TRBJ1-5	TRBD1	TGTGCCAGTAGGACGACAGGGGGCAGCGGTAGCAATCAGCCCCAGCATTTT	CASRTTGGSGSNQPQHF
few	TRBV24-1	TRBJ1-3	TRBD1	TGTGCCACCAGTGAAACAGGGGGCGGTGGAAACACCATATATTTT	CATSETGGGGNTIYF
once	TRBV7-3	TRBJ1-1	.	TGTGCCAGCAGCGAACAGGGAGTGAACACTGAAGCTTTCTTT	CASSEQGVNTEAFF
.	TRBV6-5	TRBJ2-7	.	TGTGCCAGCAGTCCCAGGGGGAGGGAGCAGTACTTC	CASSPRGREQYF
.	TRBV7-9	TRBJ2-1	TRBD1	TGTGCCAGCAGCCCTCGGGACAGGGCAGTAAATGAGCAGTTCTTC	CASSPRDRAVNEQFF
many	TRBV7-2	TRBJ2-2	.	TGTGCCAGCACACCCGGTACGGGTCTTACCGGGGAGCTGTTTTTT	CASTPGTGLTGELFF
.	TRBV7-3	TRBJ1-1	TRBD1	TGTGCCAGCAGCTCCGACAGGGGCACTGAAGCTTTCTTT	CASSSDRGTEAFF
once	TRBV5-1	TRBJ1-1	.	TGCGCCAGCAGCCCAAACTCCAGGGGCGGTGAAGCTTTCTTT	CASSPNSRGGEAFF
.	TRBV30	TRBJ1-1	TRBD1	TGTGCCTGGAGTGACAGGGGGACTGAAGCTTTCTTT	CAWSDRGTEAFF
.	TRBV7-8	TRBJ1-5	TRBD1	TGTGCCAGCATGGGACAGGGTGGCATGCCCCAGCATTTT	CASMGQGGMPQHF
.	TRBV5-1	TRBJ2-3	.	TGCGCCAGCAGCCGCCTAAGTCCGAACACAGATACGCAGTATTTT	CASSRLSPNTDTQYF
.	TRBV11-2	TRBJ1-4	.	TGTGCCAGCAGCTTCCTCCCCCGGGAAAAACTGTTTTTT	CASSFLPREKLFF
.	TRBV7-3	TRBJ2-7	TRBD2	TGTGCCAGCAGCTTAATGCCTAGCGGGGGGGCGGACGAGTACGAGCAGTACTTC	CASSLMPSGGADEYEQYF
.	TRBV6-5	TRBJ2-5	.	TGTGCCAGCAGTCCCCCCTTGCTAGTTCTAGAGACCCAGTACTTC	CASSPPLLVLETQYF
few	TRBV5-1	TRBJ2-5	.	TGCGCCAGCAGCTTGGTCCTAGCGAGTGGTGAGACCCAGTACTTC	CASSLVLASGETQYF
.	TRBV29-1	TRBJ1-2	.	TGCAGCGTTGACACAAACTATGGCTACACCTTC	CSVDTNYGYTF
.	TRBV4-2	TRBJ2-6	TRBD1	TGTGCCAGCAGCCAAGCACAGGGGGCGTCTGGGGCCAACGTCCTGACTTTC	CASSQAQGASGANVLTF
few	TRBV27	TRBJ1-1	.	TGTGCCAGCAGGCGATCAGGGGCGTTAAAACCAAACTTT	CASRRSGALKPNF